This T cell receptor beta chain was recorded in a study of regulatory T cells in long-lasting Graves disease. Study-level findings and limits: Graves' patients with persistent disease showed TCR diversity lower than patients newly diagnosed. TRBV28, TRBJ1-2 and TRBJ2-5 emerged as the favored segments in persistent disease.

Trimming took off 6 bases at V and 0 bases at J, with 9 bases between the two ends. The germline gives CDR1 ENHRY, CDR2 SYGVKD. The CDR3 covers 14 residues. CDR3 regions were amplified by Arm-PCR using iRepertoire HTBI primers to build TCR beta libraries. TCRdb itself ran the multiplex PCR reads through MiXCR, one entry per CDR3 protein. The repertoire consists of 420,000 or so distinct CDR3 sequences, with 16% occurring once and the leading ten covering under 30%. Noted time point: newly diagnosed GD, antithyroid drugs for less than 3 months. With RNA extracted from PBMCs as input, the TCR library was made. This clonotype was observed at least ten times. Its specificity is unknown. This sample was also put to use in a study of T cells in Graves' hyperthyroidism and ophthalmopathy. That paper notes: Patients aged 18 to 65 with hyperthyroidism were newly diagnosed, with duration under 2 months. The model foresaw ophthalmopathy a median around 6.4 months prior to onset.

The chain carries TRBV10-3 and TRBJ1-3, with a weak D call TRBD1 (6 bases). This TCR was sampled from a woman aged 18-30 years with Graves disease. Here the sequenced sample was peripheral blood mononuclear cells (PBMCs), taken at new diagnosis, from a patient treated with antithyroid drugs. The CDR3 reads CAIRQGSSGNTIYF. The CDR3 DNA sequence: TGTGCCATCAGACAGGGAAGCTCTGGAAACACCATATATTTT.